The clone carrying this T cell receptor beta chain has only a few counts. Antigen unknown. The data were taken from a study of shared clonotypes between healthy human individuals. Notes on the study in general: Exclusively blood specimens were collected; tissue repertoires likely differ. What limited the represented genetic and exposure-history diversity was the small number of donors.

CDR1 and CDR2 (germline): MDHEN, SYDVKM. Trimming took 6 bases from V and 2 from J; bases not matched to a gene: 5. The CDR3 covers 14 residues. Assay used: immunoSEQ multiplex PCR; TCRdb lists only in-frame clones, some missing. This table holds over 400,000 clones, 78% found once. Input material: PBMCs. This TCR derives from a woman between 40 and 55 years old in good health. Some clones in this sample may be carry-over from other donors' samples. The chain recombines TRBV28 with TRBJ2-7, with 9 bases identical to TRBD1. The CDR3 DNA sequence: TGTGCCAGCAGCAGACAGGGGGATCCCTACGAGCAGTACTTC. This sequence encodes CASSRQGDPYEQYF.